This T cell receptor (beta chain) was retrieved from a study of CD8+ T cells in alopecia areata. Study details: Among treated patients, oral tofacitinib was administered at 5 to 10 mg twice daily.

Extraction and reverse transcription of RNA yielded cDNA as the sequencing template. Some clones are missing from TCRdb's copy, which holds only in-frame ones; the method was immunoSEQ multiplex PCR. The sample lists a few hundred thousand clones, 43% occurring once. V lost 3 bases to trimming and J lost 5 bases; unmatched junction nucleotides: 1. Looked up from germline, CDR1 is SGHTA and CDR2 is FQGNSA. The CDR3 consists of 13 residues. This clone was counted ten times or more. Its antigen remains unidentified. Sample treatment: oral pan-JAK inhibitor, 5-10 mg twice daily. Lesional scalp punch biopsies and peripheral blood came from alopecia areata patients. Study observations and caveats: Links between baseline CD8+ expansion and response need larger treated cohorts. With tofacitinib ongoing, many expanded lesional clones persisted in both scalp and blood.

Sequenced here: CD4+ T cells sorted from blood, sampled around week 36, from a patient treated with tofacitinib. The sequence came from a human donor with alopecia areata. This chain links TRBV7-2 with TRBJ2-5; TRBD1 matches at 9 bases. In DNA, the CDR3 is TGTGCCAGCAGCTTCGGACAGGGGGAGACCCAGTACTTC. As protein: CASSFGQGETQYF.